The rows below give T cell receptor beta chains drawn from one sample of a study of control samples from healthy donors and cancer patients. Sequenced by immunoSEQ multiplex PCR; TCRdb stores in-frame clones only, minus some. The data show fewer than 100,000 clones, with 82% seen just once and about 2% held by the top ten. The specimen was blood. All receptors derive from a man in his sixties in good health. Both conserved end residues are trimmed from each CDR3.

CDR3,V
ASSPPRTLAGPQDEQY,TRBV4-1
ASPGGGKNQPQH,TRBV27
ASSYRTGALTT,TRBV6-7
ASSFLAGGGNTGELF,TRBV5-4
ASRLPRTPYGYT,TRBV19
ASSQVNTYTDTQY,TRBV14
ASSIDLGGPEETQY,TRBV19
ASSAANTGELF,TRBV6-5
SVEDGNSGANVLT,TRBV29-1
ASSLAIATNEKLF,TRBV28
ASSLGRFNEKLF,TRBV27
ASSLAGAVRQPQH,TRBV5-5
ASSPLGTANYEQY,TRBV19
ASSLDNRGYGYT,TRBV7-8
ASSYIGQGLHSPLH,TRBV6-5
ASSPLVGSGNTDTQY,TRBV6-6
ASSETGYTEAF,TRBV7-3
ASSSVRDRVLEQY,TRBV28
ASSLDNWGQPATVSSGNTIY,TRBV11-3
AWSVSGTEQY,TRBV30
ASSLVGQFYGYT,TRBV28
ASSLDANSPLH,TRBV5-1
ASSQDRGSRDRTGYGYT,TRBV4-2
ASSLGVWRGGPGELF,TRBV5-6
ASSKQGSTEAF,TRBV2
ASSPLAGDTGELF,TRBV6-4
ASRPRTGGDQPQH,TRBV6-5
ASSDPDSGLY,TRBV2
AIPKGGLSYNEQF,TRBV6-5
ASSLPGWAGELF,TRBV7-8
ASSLGDRTPSPLH,TRBV27
ASTKSTRGQGYT,TRBV7-9
ASGSRRAASVGTEAF,TRBV5-1
ASSHTPNSPLH,TRBV28
ASSSDRDRGYT,TRBV9
ASSPGASYEQY,TRBV7-7
ASSHPSGARTKNIQY,TRBV14
ASSPPQGATDTQY,TRBV7-9
ASSVEGDGANTEAF,TRBV9
AGNRVPGELF,TRBV28
ASSERSYSQETQY,TRBV5-4
ATNPGLGSTGELF,TRBV5-1